Below are 3 T cell receptor beta chains sequenced from a single sample in a study of blood T cell repertoires in COVID-19. Generated by immunoSEQ multiplex PCR, the TCRdb table keeps only in-frame clones and is missing some. The table records about 320,000 clones, approximately 89% of them present only once. Input material: peripheral blood. The source is a woman aged 25 to 39 with COVID-19, enrolled during active disease.

In this sample, this clone turned up a few times. This chain uses TRBV7-2 with TRBJ2-1; D is unresolved. Trimming took off 5 bases at V and 8 bases at J, with 10 bases between the two ends. The CDR3 has 12 residues. CDR1 and CDR2 from the germline V gene are SGHTA and FQGNSA. CDR3 DNA: TGTGCCAGCAGCACCTTCCTAGATGAGCAGTTCTTC. Amino acids: CASSTFLDEQFF.

This clone was seen a single time. The rearrangement uses TRBV3-1 (or the pseudogene TRBV3-2) and TRBJ2-2, with 9 bases aligning to TRBD1. Germline CDR1 reads LGHDT; CDR2 reads YNNKEL (reference sequence). With 8 bases clipped from V and 4 bases from J, the junction kept 5 bases outside the gene matches. The CDR3 length is 14 residues. CDR3 DNA: TGTGCCAGCCGGGGGACAGGGTCCACCGGGGAGCTGTTTTTT. Translation gives CASRGTGSTGELFF.

The chain is built from TRBV3-1 (or the pseudogene TRBV3-2) and TRBJ2-3; TRBD1 agrees at 11 bases. This CDR3 spans 18 amino acids. V was clipped by 4 bases and J by 2 bases; unmatched bases: 11. CDR1 LGHDT and CDR2 YNNKEL come from the germline V gene (reference sequence). In nucleotides, the CDR3 is TGTGCCAGCAGCCTCGGACAGGGGGCTCCCCTTTACACAGATACGCAGTATTTT. It yields the protein CASSLGQGAPLYTDTQYF.